Listed below are T cell receptor beta chains from one sample, sequenced in a study of human T cells and chemical hapten exposure. One entry per CDR3 protein, called by TCRdb with MiXCR from the RACE reads. The sample consists of 300,000 to 450,000 distinct CDR3 sequences, roughly 5.3% of them appearing once. Sequenced here: whole blood, sampled in connection with sensitization to the hapten diphenylcyclopropenone (DPC). These TCRs come from a woman in her forties or fifties with alopecia areata. Some clones in this sample may be carry-over from other donors' samples. CDR3s include the opening cysteine and the closing phenylalanine or tryptophan. A D gene is named only where the DNA matches it firmly. Expanded clones get a size class; other rows say once, few or many, or leave the size out.

abundance | d_gene | j_gene | v_gene | CDR3nt | CDR3aa
many | TRBD1 | TRBJ1-6 | TRBV18 | TGTGCCAGCTCACCCCAGACAGGGGGCGGACAGAATTCACCCCTCCACTTT | CASSPQTGGGQNSPLHF
many | TRBD1 | TRBJ1-5 | TRBV6-1 | TGTGCCAGCAGTTGGGGACAGGGCTTTAATCAGCCCCAGCATTTT | CASSWGQGFNQPQHF
few | - | TRBJ2-3 | TRBV5-1 | TGCGCCAGCAAGAATCCTGTGGGCACAGATACGCAGTATTTT | CASKNPVGTDTQYF
- | - | TRBJ1-5 | TRBV27 | TGTGCCAGCAGTTTCGCGGGGCAGCCCCAGCATTTT | CASSFAGQPQHF
many | TRBD1 | TRBJ1-2 | TRBV12-3/TRBV12-4 | TGTGCCAGCAGTGAGGGACAGGGTCAAGGCTACACCTTC | CASSEGQGQGYTF
many | TRBD2 | TRBJ2-3 | TRBV7-8 | TGTGCCAGCAGCTTAGGGGTACTAGCGGGAGCCGCAGATACGCAGTATTTT | CASSLGVLAGAADTQYF
- | - | TRBJ1-2 | TRBV25-1 | TGTGCCAGCAGTGACGGGGCAGGTGCAGGCTACACCTTC | CASSDGAGAGYTF
many | - | TRBJ2-2 | TRBV12-3/TRBV12-4 | TGTGCCAGCAGGTCTAGTCCCGGGGAGCTGTTTTTT | CASRSSPGELFF
many | TRBD1 | TRBJ2-5 | TRBV7-8 | TGTGCCAGCAGCTTTGCGACAGGGGGCGAAGAGACCCAGTACTTC | CASSFATGGEETQYF
few | - | TRBJ2-3 | TRBV5-1 | TGCGCCAGCAGCTTGTTTGGGTCCACAGATACGCAGTATTTT | CASSLFGSTDTQYF
many | - | TRBJ1-3 | TRBV27 | TGTGCCAGCAGTGCGTCGACAGTTGACTCTGGAAACACCATATATTTT | CASSASTVDSGNTIYF
few | - | TRBJ2-7 | TRBV5-1 | TGCGCCAGCAGCTTGGGGAACAGGAGCTCCTACGAGCAGTACTTC | CASSLGNRSSYEQYF
many | - | TRBJ1-3 | TRBV10-3 | TGTGCCACCCGGGACATCTCTGGAAACACCATATATTTT | CATRDISGNTIYF
many | - | TRBJ2-7 | TRBV20-1 | TGCAGTGCCAGACAGGTCTCCTACGAGCAGTACTTC | CSARQVSYEQYF
many | - | TRBJ1-2 | TRBV12-3/TRBV12-4 | TGTGCCAGCAGTTTAGTATCCCGGACCGGCTACACCTTC | CASSLVSRTGYTF
many | - | TRBJ1-1 | TRBV10-3 | TGTGCCATCAGGGGCACTTCTTTGAACACTGAAGCTTTCTTT | CAIRGTSLNTEAFF
many | TRBD2 | TRBJ2-3 | TRBV7-2 | TGTGCCAGCAGCTTAGGGACTAGCGGGGAGGGCACAGATACGCAGTATTTT | CASSLGTSGEGTDTQYF
many | - | TRBJ2-6 | TRBV9 | TGTGCCAGCAGGGGCAGAGTCAGCTCTGGGGCCAACGTCCTGACTTTC | CASRGRVSSGANVLTF
many | - | TRBJ2-4 | TRBV29-1 | TGCAGCGTTCTGGGGGCCGGGGACATTCAGTACTTC | CSVLGAGDIQYF
many | TRBD1 | TRBJ1-1 | TRBV20-1 | TGCAGTGCGACAGGGACTAGTGAAGGCACTGAAGCTTTCTTT | CSATGTSEGTEAFF
many | - | TRBJ1-1 | TRBV7-8 | TGTGCCAGCAGCCCAGTCGCAGGGCGCACTGAAGCTTTCTTT | CASSPVAGRTEAFF
- | - | TRBJ1-2 | TRBV6-5 | TGTGCCAGCAGTTACTCGTCGATTCCGAACTATGGCTACACCTTC | CASSYSSIPNYGYTF
- | TRBD1 | TRBJ2-7 | TRBV20-1 | TGCAGTGCTAGAGCCAGGGACAGGGTGGCTCGCTACGAGCAGTACTTC | CSARARDRVARYEQYF
- | - | TRBJ2-7 | TRBV28 | TGTGCCAGCATGTTGGGGGGGACAAACCCCTACGAGCAGTACTTC | CASMLGGTNPYEQYF
few | - | TRBJ1-1 | TRBV27 | TGTGCCAGCAGTTTATCCCCCCCCTCTACAGTGAACACTGAAGCTTTCTTT | CASSLSPPSTVNTEAFF
few | - | TRBJ1-5 | TRBV28 | TGTGCCAGCAGTTTACTGGAAAGCAATCAGCCCCAGCATTTT | CASSLLESNQPQHF
- | - | TRBJ1-2 | TRBV7-2 | TGTGCCAGCAGCTTAGTGAGTGGGGGCTCCTATGGCTACACCTTC | CASSLVSGGSYGYTF
many | - | TRBJ2-6 | TRBV7-9 | TGTGCCAGCAGCGGTTTTGGGGGAGTACCTGGGGCCAACGTCCTGACTTTC | CASSGFGGVPGANVLTF
many | - | TRBJ2-5 | TRBV7-2 | TGTGCCAGCAGCTTAGTAGGGCGAGAGACCCAGTACTTC | CASSLVGRETQYF
- | - | TRBJ1-2 | TRBV6-5 | TGTGCCAGCGGGGGGGCGCGGGGCTACACCTTC | CASGGARGYTF
many | - | TRBJ1-1 | TRBV5-4 | TGTGCCAGCAGCTCGGAGGGGGCTGAAGCTTTCTTT | CASSSEGAEAFF
many | - | TRBJ2-5 | TRBV29-1 | TGCAGCGTTGGGGGACCCCGAGCAGGCCAGTACTTC | CSVGGPRAGQYF
many | - | TRBJ1-5 | TRBV7-8 | TGTGCCAGCAGCTTAGGGGGACAACGGAATCAGCCCCAGCATTTT | CASSLGGQRNQPQHF
many | TRBD2 | TRBJ2-5 | TRBV6-9 | TGTGCCAGCCCCACTAGCGGGAGGGCCCGTGAGACCCAGTACTTC | CASPTSGRARETQYF